The entry below describes one T cell receptor (beta chain). This clone's antigen is unknown. Per-base quality was not reported, and no clone a single base away is much larger than it. Reading from cysteine to phenylalanine, the CDR3 counts 15 amino acids. Solely the CDR3 DNA is kept, with 45 bases framed from the first base. V is cut by 0 bases and J by 9 bases, and the space between the germline ends is 18 bases. The germline V gene yields SGHRS for CDR1 and YFSETQ for CDR2. This sample stems from a study of blood T cell repertoires in COVID-19 (dated by TCRdb to the early 2020s). Regarding the complete study: The collaborator samples originated in the United States, Italy and Spain and spanned the acute and convalescent phases of COVID-19. Nearly every sample came with metadata listing a de-identified subject ID, COVID-19 status, age in years and sex. Where available, HLA class I and class II types were obtained from metadata supplied by the sample provider rather than from assay-based typing. The material from the prospective study consisted of cDNA or gDNA derived from T cells, B-cell-depleted T cells, or PBMCs. The dataset comprised deeply sampled blood TCRbeta repertoires from subjects exposed to, actively infected with, or recovered from COVID-19. The repertoires were released in a freely available public database meant as a resource for research on the immune response to SARS-CoV-2. The samples were drawn from two sources: the first 160 participants of the ongoing ImmuneRACE study, and fewer than 1,500 subjects contributed by 6 global collaborators.

Overall study results and their limits: The quantity of clinical and demographic metadata differed by source and by participant and was supplied without curation.

TCRbeta CDR3 regions were amplified from genomic DNA by means of the immunoSEQ Assay, a bias-controlled multiplex PCR. The authors' pipeline ran thus. The number of nucleated cells in each sample was estimated by amplification of reference gene primers within the assay. To quantify the absolute abundance of each unique TCRbeta CDR3 rearrangement, sequence reads were collapsed and filtered. For each sample, productive Simpson clonality was calculated as the square root of Simpson's diversity index over productive rearrangements. TCRdb re-hosts the immuneACCESS table, in-frame sequences only. Its copies lack some clones; in the studies checked, an unresolved V gene accounts for under half of them, and the cause for the rest is not known. The DNA gave D and trimming, while V, J and clone size come from that table. Recorded for this sample are roughly 330,000 clones; roughly 88% of them occurred a single time. Over 4.5% of the sample goes to the ten largest clones.

In the prospective study, participants were 18 to 89 years old, resided in about two dozen geographic areas of the United States, and were enrolled through a virtual design. In the prospective study, participants were assigned to cohorts based on the clinical history participants reported in a screening survey and a study questionnaire. ImmuneRACE Cohort 3 recovered participants were defined by two consecutive negative NP/OP PCR tests, healthcare professional clearance, or symptom resolution. In the prospective study, whole blood, serum and a nasopharyngeal or oropharyngeal swab were collected from each participant by mobile phlebotomists. Participants in the prospective study had the option to provide additional blood draws and questionnaires over a roughly two-month period. Prospective study blood samples were shipped either frozen or at room temperature before DNA extraction.

The V and J segments used are TRBV5-1 and TRBJ2-5, and possibly TRBD2, on 5 matching bases. Sequences were obtained from PBMCs or T cells enriched from blood (not recorded which). This TCR derives from a young man who had recovered from COVID-19. The CDR3 loop reads CASSLGWTYQEAQYF. The bases read TGCGCCAGCAGCTTGGGGTGGACTTATCAGGAGGCCCAGTACTTC.